This TCR beta chain was captured by sequencing in a study of OX40 agonist ivuxolimab in advanced cancers. Study-wide background: Participants, 65% to 85% male, averaged approximately 65 years of age, ranging from roughly 20 to 80. A history of anti-PD-1, anti-PD-L1 or anti-CTLA-4 therapy was acceptable, and approximately 39% had some. Partial responses occurred in three patients (one hepatocellular carcinoma, two cutaneous melanoma). Study-level points and caveats: Clones of CD4+ and CD8+ blood T cells grew by week 6 at doses of 0.1 to 3.0 mg/kg.

This table comes from immunoSEQ multiplex PCR, and its TCRdb copy is limited to in-frame clones, with some not included. The sample has 60,000 to 65,000 clones, around 83% seen once; the top ten hold around 0.7%. A single count supports this clone. Its specificity is not known. The V end lost 0 bases, the J end lost 0 bases, and 10 bases lay between the germline ends. This CDR3 contains 17 residues. CDR1 and CDR2 (germline): SGHNT, YYREEE (reference sequence). The sample was CD4+ or CD8+ T cells sorted from blood, taken in a trial of the OX40 agonist ivuxolimab. The chain combines TRBV5-4 with TRBJ2-6; D unresolved. The receptor's source is an adult with an advanced solid tumor such as melanoma, head and neck, liver or kidney cancer. CDR3: CASSLGKGDSGANVLTF. DNA of the CDR3: TGTGCCAGCAGCTTGGGGAAGGGTGACTCTGGGGCCAACGTCCTGACTTTC. The full variable domain, completed using reference TRBV5-4 and TRBJ2-6, is ETGVTQSPTHLIKTRGQQVTLRCSSQSGHNTVSWYQQALGQGPQFIFQYYREEENGRGNFPPRFSGLQFPNYSSELNVNALELDDSALYLCASSLGKGDSGANVLTFGAGSRLTVL.